This TCR beta chain was found in a study of blood T cells in healthy people across ages. The overall study: T cells yielded about one barcoded beta molecule per two cells through template switching. Whole-study findings and limits: For the donors, CMV status was unknown and possibly confounded expanded clonotype changes.

Then a second PCR, running roughly 7 to 11 cycles, was carried out with a sample-barcoded 5' primer and a J-beta primer mix. Each cDNA was tagged by a template-switch adaptor containing 12 random nucleotides. In TCRdb, the 5' RACE reads were re-called with MiXCR into one record per CDR3 protein. Counted here are about 640,000 distinct CDR3 sequences, about 54% occurring once; the ten biggest clones make up roughly 34%. The CDR3 runs 14 residues. V was cut by 5 bases and J by 1 base, with 10 bases left in between. CDR1 and CDR2 from the germline V gene are LNHNV and YYDKDF (reference sequence). With respect to this clonotype: No antigen is known for it.

The clonotype was recovered from a man aged 55 to 70 in good health. J is TRBJ2-3 and V is TRBV15; tentative D call: TRBD2 (5 bases). The source material was blood. CDR3 sequence: CATSRGWGTDTQYF. CDR3 DNA sequence: TGTGCCACCAGCCGCGGGTGGGGCACAGATACGCAGTATTTT.